Listed below are T cell receptor beta chains from one sample, sequenced in a study of blood T cells in healthy people across ages. TCRdb itself ran the 5' RACE reads through MiXCR, one entry per CDR3 protein. The sample shows 1,800,000 or so distinct CDR3 sequences, 39% of them seen only once. The specimen sequenced was blood. Receptor source: a human donor in good health. Both conserved end residues are part of each CDR3. A D gene is named only where the DNA matches it firmly. Clone size is shown for a subset of rows, as once, few, many or a class of expanded clone.

clone size	D gene	V gene	J gene	CDR3 DNA	CDR3 protein
NA	TRBD1	TRBV10-3	TRBJ2-1	TGTGCCACCCGACAGGGTAGAAAGGGCCAGTCGGACTACAATGAGCAGTTCTTC	CATRQGRKGQSDYNEQFF
NA	NA	TRBV7-7	TRBJ2-7	TGTGCCAGCAGCTTGGGTGAGGTGGGGATGCACGAGCAGTACTTC	CASSLGEVGMHEQYF
few	NA	TRBV6-5	TRBJ1-6	TGTGTCAGCAGTCGGGGACGACCCAATTCACCCCTCCACTTT	CVSSRGRPNSPLHF
few	TRBD1	TRBV2	TRBJ1-5	TGTGCCAGCAGAAGGGACAGGGATAGCAATCAGCCCCAGCATTTT	CASRRDRDSNQPQHF
few	TRBD1	TRBV12-3/TRBV12-4	TRBJ2-1	TGTGCCAGCAGTTTAGAAGGGACAGGGGACAATGAGCAGTTCTTC	CASSLEGTGDNEQFF
few	NA	TRBV5-1	TRBJ1-2	TGCGCCAGCAGCTTGACCGTCTGGACAGACTATGGCTACACCTTC	CASSLTVWTDYGYTF
few	NA	TRBV27	TRBJ2-3	TGTGCCAGCACTCGCAAGGGAGCCATTGTAGATACGCAGTATTTT	CASTRKGAIVDTQYF
NA	NA	TRBV20-1	TRBJ2-1	TGCAGTGCTAGAGATCTAAGGTACGACAATGAGCAGTTCTTC	CSARDLRYDNEQFF
NA	NA	TRBV19	TRBJ1-5	TGTGCCAGTAGTATAGATATAACGGGGGGCTATCAGCCCCAGCATTTT	CASSIDITGGYQPQHF
NA	NA	TRBV10-3	TRBJ2-3	TGTGCCATCAGTGCACGGACAGCAAGCACAGATACGCAGTATTTT	CAISARTASTDTQYF
many	TRBD1	TRBV7-7	TRBJ1-1	TGTGCTAGCAGCTTAGGCCCGGACAGGGAGGCTTTCTTT	CASSLGPDREAFF
NA	NA	TRBV20-1	TRBJ1-5	TGCAGTGCCCGAGGGTGGGACGTTAGCAATCAGCCCCAGCATTTT	CSARGWDVSNQPQHF
few	TRBD1	TRBV5-1	TRBJ2-7	TGCGCCAGCAGCAACACCGGGACAGAAGCCTACAATGAGCAGTACTTC	CASSNTGTEAYNEQYF
few	NA	TRBV4-3	TRBJ1-2	TGCGCCAGCAGCCAAGAGGAGGGGAGAAACTATGGCTACACCTTC	CASSQEEGRNYGYTF
few	NA	TRBV7-6	TRBJ1-6	TGTGCCAGCAGCTTATCGGGACATTTTATTTCACCCCTCCACTTT	CASSLSGHFISPLHF